The 9 T cell receptor beta chains below come from one sample, sequenced in a study of lymphopenia after photon versus proton radiotherapy. Some clones are missing from TCRdb's copy, which holds only in-frame ones; the method was immunoSEQ multiplex PCR. The sample includes 160,000 or so clones, 70% to 90% of them seen just once. The input for sequencing was peripheral blood, taken from a patient treated with photon-based radiotherapy. The receptors come from a man aged 50 to 60 with gastric cancer.

As to this clone: The CDR3 carries no conserved terminal phenylalanine or tryptophan, so it likely arises from a read error. The limits of the CDR3 on the DNA are not certain, so only TCRdb's listed CDR3 is given. The chain has TRBV2 and TRBJ2-4; the D call TRBD1 from the table was never checked on the DNA. Germline assignment: CDR1 SNHLY and CDR2 FYNNEI. The CDR3 sequence runs 13 residues, both termini included. The CDR3 loop reads CASSAFRWDRVRT.

V is TRBV7-3 and J is TRBJ2-6; D gene uncertain. Germline CDR1 reads SGHTA; CDR2 reads FQGTGA. V lost 3 bases, J lost 0 bases, and 6 bases lay in between. This CDR3 has 15 residues. CDR3 residues: CASSLVVSGANVLTF. In DNA form, the CDR3 reads TGTGCCAGCAGCTTGGTAGTCTCTGGGGCCAACGTCCTGACTTTC.

The chain links TRBV5-6 to TRBJ1-2, with D unclear. Germline CDR1 and CDR2: SGHDT and YYEEEE. This CDR3 spans 15 amino acids. Trimming pared 0 bases from V and 2 bases from J, leaving 11 bases between. In DNA, the CDR3 is TGTGCCAGCAGCTTGGGCCGCCTTCGGAACTATGGCTACACCTTC. Translating gives CASSLGRLRNYGYTF.

This clone was seen a single time. V is TRBV6-5 and J is TRBJ2-6, with D maybe TRBD2 (5 bases). CDR3 size: 16 residues. Trimming pared 3 bases from V and 0 bases from J, leaving 9 bases between. In germline, CDR1 is MNHEY, CDR2 SVGAGI. The CDR3 DNA sequence: TGTGCCAGCAGTTATGGCGGGCCCTCTGGGGCCAACGTCCTGACTTTC. Its translation: CASSYGGPSGANVLTF.

The gene calls are TRBV7-2 and TRBJ2-1; 8 bases are shared with TRBD2. There are 15 residues in the CDR3. Germline V gene data show CDR1 as SGHTA and CDR2 as FQGNSA. V gave up 3 bases and J gave up 7 bases; unmatched junction bases: 8. CDR3 sequence (DNA): TGTGCCAGCAGCTTGAACGGGAGGGCTAGGAATGAGCAGTTCTTC. The encoded protein is CASSLNGRARNEQFF.

The count of this clone is one. The gene calls are TRBV11-2 and TRBJ2-2; D not resolved. V was trimmed by 4 bases and J by 4 bases, leaving 10 bases between them. The germline gives CDR1 SGHAT, CDR2 FQNNGV. The CDR3 totals 14 residues. The CDR3 loop reads CASSSLVSTGELFF. The CDR3 region has the DNA TGTGCCAGCAGCTCCCTGGTTTCCACCGGGGAGCTGTTTTTT.

V is TRBV18 and J is TRBJ1-1, with D possibly TRBD1 on 6 matching bases. Germline CDR1 reads KGHSH; CDR2 reads LQKENI. The CDR3 extends over 16 amino acids. Between the trimmed V and J ends, which lost 2 bases and 1 base, there was a span of 14 bases. The CDR3 nucleotides read TGTGCCAGCTCACCAGGACAGCTACCAACGAACACTGAAGCTTTCTTT. Translated: CASSPGQLPTNTEAFF. Drawing the rest from reference TRBV18 and TRBJ1-1, the complete variable domain is NAGVMQNPRHLVRRRGQEARLRCSPMKGHSHVYWYRQLPEEGLKFMVYLQKENIIDESGMPKERFSAEFPKEGPSILRIQQVVRGDSAAYFCASSPGQLPTNTEAFFGQGTRLTVV.

The V gene is TRBV27, the J gene TRBJ1-1, with D maybe TRBD1 (6 bases). The V end lost 5 bases, the J end lost 1 base, and 11 bases lay between the germline ends. The V gene's germline CDR1 is MNHEY and CDR2 SMNVEV (reference sequence). The length of the CDR3 is 14 residues. The CDR3 protein is CASSPNRENTEAFF. The CDR3 DNA is TGTGCCAGCAGTCCCAACAGGGAGAACACTGAAGCTTTCTTT.

The chain recombines TRBV7-2 with TRBJ2-1, with TRBD2 matching 8 bases. Germline V CDR1 and CDR2: SGHTA, FQGNSA. V shed 5 bases, J shed 4 bases, and the junction held 7 bases outside the gene matches. The length of the CDR3 is 15 residues. CDR3 sequence: CASSPGLERYNEQFF. The CDR3 coding sequence is TGTGCCAGCAGCCCGGGACTAGAGAGGTACAATGAGCAGTTCTTC.